Presented here are 17 T cell receptor beta chains from one specimen sequenced in a study of T-cell memory formation after mild COVID-19. Each CDR3 protein gets one entry after TCRdb re-called the 5' RACE reads with MiXCR. Of about 410,000 distinct CDR3 sequences listed, more than 15% were seen once; the top ten hold roughly 21%. Sequencing was performed on PBMCs or a T cell subset sorted from them (not recorded which). The origin of the receptors is a man between 18 and 29 years old who had mild COVID-19 (a few samples of this study predate the infection). Cell type and time point are not known.

In its sample, this clonotype was seen a few times. The rearrangement joins TRBV4-3 to TRBJ2-3; 9 bases agree with TRBD2. Trimming removed 2 bases from V and 2 bases from J; junction bases left unmatched: 5. The CDR3 has 16 amino acids. CDR1 and CDR2 from the germline V gene are LGHNA and YSLEER. This CDR3 reads CASSQRLAGFTDTQYF. DNA for the CDR3: TGCGCCAGCAGCCAAAGGCTAGCGGGGTTCACAGATACGCAGTATTTT.

The chain uses TRBV6-5 and TRBJ1-6, with D uncertain. V shed 7 bases and J shed 7 bases, with 8 bases lying between them. The CDR3 sequence is 12 residues long. Germline V gene data show CDR1 as MNHEY and CDR2 as SVGAGI. DNA for the CDR3: TGTGCCAGCACAGGAGGAAATTCACCCCTCCACTTT. Protein: CASTGGNSPLHF.

The chain couples TRBV7-2 to TRBJ2-1, with D perhaps being TRBD1 or TRBD2 (6 bases each). The V end was cut by 3 bases, the J end by 7 bases, with 16 bases between. The CDR3 is made up of 15 amino acids. CDR1 is SGHTA and CDR2 is FQGNSA in the germline V gene. CDR3 DNA sequence: TGTGCCAGCAGCTTGGCCGGGGGCGTGAGGAATGAGCAGTTCTTC. Amino acids: CASSLAGGVRNEQFF. Supplemented by reference TRBV7-2 and TRBJ2-1, the full variable domain reads GAGVSQSPSNKVTEKGKDVELRCDPISGHTALYWYRQSLGQGLEFLIYFQGNSAPDKSGLPSDRFSAERTGGSVSTLTIQRTQQEDSAVYLCASSLAGGVRNEQFFGPGTRLTVL.

This clonotype has ten or more counts. The chain recombines TRBV4-3 with TRBJ1-6, with 8 nucleotides matching TRBD1. After removal of 0 bases from V and 8 bases from J, the junction contained 9 bases not matched to a gene. The CDR3 is made up of 17 amino acids. CDR1 is LGHNA and CDR2 is YSLEER in the germline V gene. The CDR3 coding sequence is TGCGCCAGCAGCCAAGAGGTCAGGACAGGGCAGTATTCACCCCTCCACTTT. Amino acid sequence: CASSQEVRTGQYSPLHF.

This chain connects TRBV2 to TRBJ2-7; D gene unclear. The length of the CDR3 is 11 residues. Germline lookup yields CDR1 SNHLY and CDR2 FYNNEI. In DNA, the CDR3 is TGTGCGACACAGAACTCCTACGAGCAGTACGTC. As protein: CATQNSYEQYV.

The chain employs TRBV10-3 and TRBJ2-7; no clear D. Germline-derived CDR1 and CDR2 are ENHRY and SYGVKD. V was shortened by 0 bases and J by 2 bases, with 8 bases between the two germline ends. This CDR3 has 14 residues. The CDR3 sequence: CAISESSFAYEQYF. For the CDR3, the DNA is TGTGCCATCAGTGAGTCGTCTTTTGCCTACGAGCAGTACTTC.

A few counts support this clonotype. The chain has TRBV27 and TRBJ2-7; D is unclear. V was cut by 3 bases and J by 0 bases, with 9 bases left in between. CDR3 length equals 14 residues. Germline assignment: CDR1 MNHEY and CDR2 SMNVEV (reference sequence). The CDR3: CASSLTPSSYEQYF. In DNA form, the CDR3 reads TGTGCCAGCAGTTTGACTCCCAGCTCCTACGAGCAGTACTTC.

V and J are TRBV2 and TRBJ2-3; tentatively, D is TRBD2 (7 bases). V lost 6 bases and J lost 0, with 16 bases in between. CDR1 and CDR2 (germline): SNHLY, FYNNEI. The CDR3 has 16 amino acids. CDR3 sequence (DNA): TGTGCCAGCAGCCGAACGGGGGGCGATAGCACAGATACGCAGTATTTT. Encoded protein: CASSRTGGDSTDTQYF.

The rearrangement uses TRBV4-1 and TRBJ2-5; TRBD2 might be the D (7 bases). Per germline, CDR1 MGHRA and CDR2 YSYEKL. The V gene lost 1 base and the J gene lost 5 bases, with 14 bases spanning the gap. The CDR3 runs to 15 residues. The CDR3 DNA reads as TGCGCCAGCAGCCAAGTCCCGGGGGGCCGGGAGACCCAGTACTTC. It encodes CASSQVPGGRETQYF.

The J gene is TRBJ2-3, the V gene TRBV7-8; tentatively, D is TRBD2 (6 bases). The CDR3 loop spans 15 amino acids. Trimming shortened V by 5 bases and J by 10 bases, and 22 bases separated the two germline ends. Germline V CDR1 and CDR2: SGHVS, FQNEAQ. For the CDR3, the DNA is TGTGCCAGCAGCCCGAACGGGACTCCCAGGCGCCCGCAGTATTTT. Protein sequence: CASSPNGTPRRPQYF. The entire variable domain, with the rest obtained from reference TRBV7-8 and TRBJ2-3, is as follows: GAGVSQSPRYKVAKRGQDVALRCDPISGHVSLFWYQQALGQGPEFLTYFQNEAQLDKSGLPSDRFFAERPEGSVSTLKIQRTQQEDSAVYLCASSPNGTPRRPQYFGPGTRLTVL.

A remark on this clonotype: The junction departs from germline at one end; a sequencing error may be responsible. The chain couples TRBV5-5 to TRBJ1-3; a possible D gene is TRBD1 (5 bases). The CDR3 is 14 amino acids. Germline CDR1 SGHKS, CDR2 YYEKEE (reference sequence). CDR3 region: CASILAGVPNTIYF. The CDR3 DNA reads TGTGCCAGCATCTTGGCGGGGGTACCAAACACCATATATTTT.

The chain couples TRBV12-3 or TRBV12-4 to TRBJ1-5; a possible D gene is TRBD1 (6 bases). V lost 6 bases to trimming and J lost 11 bases, with 26 bases between them. The CDR3 contains 16 residues. The CDR3, as DNA: TGTGCCAGCAGCCTCCTCTACAGGGCCCTCGGGGAGTCCCAGCATTTT. Encoded protein: CASSLLYRALGESQHF.

This clonotype was counted many times. V and J are TRBV12-3 or TRBV12-4 and TRBJ2-7, with TRBD1 identical over 7 bases. The CDR3 consists of 13 residues. Trimming at V came to 4 bases and at J to 1 base, leaving 1 base not matched to a gene. This chain's CDR3 is CASSWGQSYEQYF. In nucleotides, the CDR3 is TGTGCCAGCAGTTGGGGACAGTCCTACGAGCAGTACTTC.

This chain uses TRBV7-9 with TRBJ1-2; D is unresolved. Germline CDR1 is SEHNR and CDR2 is FQNEAQ (reference sequence). Trimming took off 0 bases at V and 4 bases at J, with 15 bases between the two ends. The CDR3 is made up of 16 amino acids. CDR3 region: CASSLAIGPRPYGYTF. DNA for the CDR3: TGTGCCAGCAGCTTAGCAATTGGCCCCCGGCCCTATGGCTACACCTTC. The full variable domain, completed using reference TRBV7-9 and TRBJ1-2, is DTGVSQNPRHKITKRGQNVTFRCDPISEHNRLYWYRQTLGQGPEFLTYFQNEAQLEKSRLLSDRFSAERPKGSFSTLEIQRTEQGDSAMYLCASSLAIGPRPYGYTFGSGTRLTVV.

This sequence joins TRBV27 and TRBJ1-4, with 8 bases matching TRBD1. V gave up 5 bases and J gave up 8 bases; unmatched junction bases: 7. The germline V gene encodes CDR1 MNHEY and CDR2 SMNVEV (reference sequence). The length of the CDR3 is 14 residues. The CDR3 loop is CASSTRDRNEKLFF. The CDR3 DNA is TGTGCCAGCAGTACCCGGGACAGGAACGAAAAACTGTTTTTT.

In its sample, this clonotype was seen a few times. This chain links TRBV10-3 with TRBJ1-1; 8 positions match TRBD1. Looked up from germline, CDR1 is ENHRY and CDR2 is SYGVKD. This CDR3 is 14 amino acids long. J gave up 1 base and V 4 bases, and 2 bases lay outside the gene matches. The CDR3 DNA is TGTGCCATCAGTGCTCAGGGGGCGAACACTGAAGCTTTCTTT. It codes for CAISAQGANTEAFF.

In its sample, this clonotype was seen a few times. The CDR3 loop is CASSPQNSGTDTQYF. The CDR3 nucleotides are TGTGCCAGCAGCCCTCAGAATAGCGGCACAGATACGCAGTATTTT. The chain uses TRBV14 and TRBJ2-3; perhaps TRBD2 as D (5 bases). V shed 4 bases and J shed 1 base, with 12 bases lying between them. There are 15 residues in the CDR3. Germline V CDR1 and CDR2: SGHDN, FVKESK.